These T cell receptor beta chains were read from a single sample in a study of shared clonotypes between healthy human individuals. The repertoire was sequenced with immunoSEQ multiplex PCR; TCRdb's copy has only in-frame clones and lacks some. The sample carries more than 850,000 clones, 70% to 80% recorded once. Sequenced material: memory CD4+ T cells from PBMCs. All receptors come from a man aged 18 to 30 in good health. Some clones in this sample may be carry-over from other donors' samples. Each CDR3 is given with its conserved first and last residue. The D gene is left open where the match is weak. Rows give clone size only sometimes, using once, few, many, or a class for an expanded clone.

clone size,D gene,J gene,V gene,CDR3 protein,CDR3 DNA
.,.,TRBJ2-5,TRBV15,CATSTSPGETQYF,TGTGCCACCAGCACCTCTCCCGGGGAGACCCAGTACTTC
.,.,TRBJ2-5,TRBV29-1,CSVATETETQYF,TGCAGCGTCGCAACGGAGACGGAGACCCAGTACTTC
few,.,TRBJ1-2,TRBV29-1,CSVEEGGYTF,TGCAGCGTTGAAGAGGGTGGCTACACCTTC
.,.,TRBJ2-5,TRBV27,CASSLRYRVGGETQYF,TGTGCCAGCAGTCTCCGATACAGGGTGGGTGGGGAGACCCAGTACTTC
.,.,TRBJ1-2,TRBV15,CATSGEGGYGYTF,TGTGCCACCAGCGGAGAAGGGGGGTATGGCTACACCTTC
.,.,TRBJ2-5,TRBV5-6,CASSRGLQETQYF,TGTGCCAGCAGCCGGGGCCTTCAAGAGACCCAGTACTTC
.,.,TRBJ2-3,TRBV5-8,CASSPNRGGTQYF,TGTGCCAGCAGCCCCAACAGAGGTGGTACGCAGTATTTT
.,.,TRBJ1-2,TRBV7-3,CASSSGQDYGYTF,TGTGCCAGCAGCTCAGGACAAGACTATGGCTACACCTTC
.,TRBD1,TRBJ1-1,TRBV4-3,CASSQGYYGQANTEAFF,TGCGCCAGCAGCCAAGGGTATTATGGACAGGCGAACACTGAAGCTTTCTTT
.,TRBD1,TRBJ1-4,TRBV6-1,CASSVASGTDNEKLFF,TGTGCCAGCAGTGTCGCCTCCGGGACAGATAATGAAAAACTGTTTTTT
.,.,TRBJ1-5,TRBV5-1,CASSLGWDQPQHF,TGCGCCAGCAGCTTGGGGTGGGATCAGCCCCAGCATTTT
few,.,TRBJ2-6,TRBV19,CASTTRGAGANVLTF,TGTGCCAGTACCACGAGGGGGGCTGGGGCCAACGTCCTGACTTTC
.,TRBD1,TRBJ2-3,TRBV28,CASSGRQGPDTQYF,TGTGCCAGCAGTGGACGACAGGGGCCAGATACGCAGTATTTT
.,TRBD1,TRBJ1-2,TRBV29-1,CSAGGQFGLGYTF,TGCAGCGCTGGGGGACAGTTTGGGCTTGGCTACACCTTC
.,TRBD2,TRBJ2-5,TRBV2,CASSVLLAGGGETQYF,TGTGCCAGCAGTGTGCTGCTAGCGGGAGGGGGAGAGACCCAGTACTTC
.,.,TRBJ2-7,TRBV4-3,CASSQGQGWYEQYF,TGCGCCAGCAGCCAAGGGCAGGGGTGGTACGAGCAGTACTTC
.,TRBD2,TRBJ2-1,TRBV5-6,CASSLYGPGLAGVEFF,TGTGCCAGCAGCTTGTATGGGCCCGGGCTAGCGGGAGTCGAGTTCTTC
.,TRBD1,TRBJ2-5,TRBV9,CASSARWDRDQQETQYF,TGTGCCAGCAGCGCCCGTTGGGACAGGGATCAACAAGAGACCCAGTACTTC
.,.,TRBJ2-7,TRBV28,CASYGSKGSYEQYF,TGTGCCAGCTATGGATCTAAGGGCTCCTACGAGCAGTACTTC
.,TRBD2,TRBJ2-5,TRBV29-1,CSVGTGGPGETQYF,TGCAGCGTTGGTACGGGAGGGCCGGGGGAGACCCAGTACTTC
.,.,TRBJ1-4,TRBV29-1,CSVAGVGEKLFF,TGCAGCGTTGCAGGGGTGGGTGAAAAACTGTTTTTT
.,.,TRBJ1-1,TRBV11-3,CASSLEPQGEAFF,TGTGCCAGCAGCTTAGAACCTCAGGGTGAAGCTTTCTTT
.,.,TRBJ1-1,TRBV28,CASSLSLVEGNRAFF,TGTGCCAGCAGTTTATCCCTTGTCGAAGGAAACCGAGCTTTCTTT
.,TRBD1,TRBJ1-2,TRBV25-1,CASSAWTGYGYTF,TGTGCCAGCAGCGCCTGGACAGGGTATGGCTACACCTTC
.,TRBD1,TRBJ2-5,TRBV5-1,CASSLTGGSQETQYF,TGCGCCAGCAGCTTGACAGGGGGGAGCCAAGAGACCCAGTACTTC
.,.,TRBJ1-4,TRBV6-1,CASREGGQYEKLFF,TGTGCCAGCAGGGAAGGGGGACAATATGAAAAACTGTTTTTT
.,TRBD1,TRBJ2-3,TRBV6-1,CASSNRDRAAITQYF,TGTGCCAGCAGCAACAGGGACAGGGCGGCGATTACGCAGTATTTT
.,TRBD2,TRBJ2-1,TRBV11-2,CASSLVWREDYNEQFF,TGTGCCAGCAGCTTAGTGTGGCGGGAGGATTACAATGAGCAGTTCTTC
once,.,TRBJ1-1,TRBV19,CASYPGTGNTEAFF,TGTGCCAGTTACCCAGGTACGGGAAACACTGAAGCTTTCTTT
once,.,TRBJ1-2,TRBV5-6,CASSSRRWDGYTF,TGTGCCAGCAGCTCCAGACGATGGGATGGCTACACCTTC
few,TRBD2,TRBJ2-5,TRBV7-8,CASSQGLAMETQYF,TGTGCCAGCAGCCAGGGACTAGCGATGGAGACCCAGTACTTC
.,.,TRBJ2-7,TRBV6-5,CASSYAGSYEQYF,TGTGCCAGCAGTTATGCCGGCTCCTACGAGCAGTACTTC
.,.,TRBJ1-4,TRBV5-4,CASSLRGGIVGEKLFF,TGTGCCAGCAGCTTAAGGGGAGGGATTGTCGGTGAAAAACTGTTTTTT
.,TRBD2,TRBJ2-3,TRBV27,CASSPGTSANTQYF,TGTGCCAGCAGTCCCGGGACTAGCGCCAATACGCAGTATTTT
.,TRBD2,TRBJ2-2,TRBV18,CASSLGLALNTGELFF,TGTGCCAGCTCATTGGGACTAGCGCTGAACACCGGGGAGCTGTTTTTT
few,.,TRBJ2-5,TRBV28,CASSLPRGGAPETQYF,TGTGCCAGCAGTTTACCCAGAGGGGGGGCGCCTGAGACCCAGTACTTC
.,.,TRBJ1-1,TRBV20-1,CSARDREAFF,TGCAGTGCTAGAGATAGGGAAGCTTTCTTT
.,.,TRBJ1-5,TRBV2,CASSEVQGPVGGQPQHF,TGTGCCAGCAGTGAAGTACAGGGACCTGTTGGGGGTCAGCCCCAGCATTTT
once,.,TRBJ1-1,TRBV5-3,CARQEGDTEAFF,TGTGCCAGGCAAGAGGGCGACACTGAAGCTTTCTTT
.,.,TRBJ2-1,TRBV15,CATSRAGGSSYNEQFF,TGTGCCACCAGCAGAGCCGGCGGTAGCTCCTACAATGAGCAGTTCTTC
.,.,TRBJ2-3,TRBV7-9,CASSFPIGDTQYF,TGTGCCAGCAGCTTTCCAATAGGAGATACGCAGTATTTT
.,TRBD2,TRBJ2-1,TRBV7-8,CASSFTGTSGLYNEQFF,TGTGCCAGCAGCTTTACCGGGACTAGCGGTCTCTACAATGAGCAGTTCTTC
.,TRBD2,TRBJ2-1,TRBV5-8,CASSRGLAGDSFSYNEQFF,TGTGCCAGCAGTCGCGGACTAGCGGGAGACTCTTTCTCCTACAATGAGCAGTTCTTC
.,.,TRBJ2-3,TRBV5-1,CASSLEQGTQYF,TGCGCCAGCAGCTTGGAGCAAGGTACGCAGTATTTT
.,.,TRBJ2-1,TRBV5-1,CASSLAFQGRYNEQFF,TGCGCCAGCAGCTTGGCCTTCCAGGGACGCTACAATGAGCAGTTCTTC
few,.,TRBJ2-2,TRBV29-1,CSGRQGGNVGELFF,TGCAGCGGAAGACAGGGAGGGAATGTCGGGGAGCTGTTTTTT
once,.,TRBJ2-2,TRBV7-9,CASINRVNTGELFF,TGTGCCAGCATCAACAGGGTAAACACCGGGGAGCTGTTTTTT
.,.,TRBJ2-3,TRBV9,CASSARVSTDTQYF,TGTGCCAGCAGCGCGCGGGTGAGCACAGATACGCAGTATTTT
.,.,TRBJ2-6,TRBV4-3,CASSQDPHSGANVLTF,TGCGCCAGCAGCCAAGACCCACACTCTGGGGCCAACGTCCTGACTTTC
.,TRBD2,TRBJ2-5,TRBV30,CAWSAGTSGNQYF,TGTGCCTGGAGTGCCGGGACTAGCGGGAACCAGTACTTC
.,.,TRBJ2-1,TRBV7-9,CASSSSRASRNNEQFF,TGTGCCAGCAGTTCAAGTCGAGCTAGCAGAAACAATGAGCAGTTCTTC
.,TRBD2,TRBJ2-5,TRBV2,CASPGGGRETQYF,TGTGCCAGCCCTGGAGGCGGGAGGGAGACCCAGTACTTC
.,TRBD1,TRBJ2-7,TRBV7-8,CASSLGTGGFDEQYF,TGTGCCAGCAGCTTAGGGACAGGGGGCTTCGACGAGCAGTACTTC